The T cell receptor beta chain under discussion was sequenced for a study of lymphopenia after photon versus proton radiotherapy. TCRdb's copy holds only in-frame clones and misses some; the assay was immunoSEQ multiplex PCR. Seen here are about 25,000 clones, roughly four fifths observed once, and the top ten hold approximately 4%. V dropped 7 bases and J dropped 1; count of bases not matched to a gene: 5. This CDR3 contains 15 residues. CDR1 and CDR2 from the germline V gene are SGHTA and FQGNSA. The sample here was peripheral blood, taken from a patient treated with photon-based radiotherapy. The V and J genes are TRBV7-2 and TRBJ2-5; 11 bases match TRBD2. The origin of this receptor is a woman aged 45-59 years with pancreatic cancer. As DNA, the CDR3 is TGTGCCAGCACCTTTGGACTAGCGGGCCAAGAGACCCAGTACTTC. Protein: CASTFGLAGQETQYF.